This TCR beta chain appears in the sequencing data of a study of shared clonotypes between healthy human individuals. Assay: immunoSEQ multiplex PCR; the TCRdb copy retains only in-frame clones and omits some. In the table there are some 980,000 clones, over 75% of which are singletons. Whole-study findings and limits: Clonotypes shared by all four sorted-subset donors had higher generation probabilities than non-shared clonotypes.

Concerning this clone: Antigen specificity is unknown. In the same sample, other DNA sequences code for this CDR3.

This clonotype was sampled from a man aged 18 to 29 in good health. The specimen was memory CD4+ T cells sorted from blood. As for subset: CD45RA-negative fraction.

CDR3 in amino acids: CASSLGQGDEQFF. Here the CDR3 DNA reads TGCGCCAGCAGCTTGGGACAGGGCGATGAGCAGTTCTTC. The chain employs TRBV5-1 and TRBJ2-1, with 7 bases aligning to TRBD1. J lost 8 bases, V lost 0 bases, and 2 bases had no gene match. Per germline, CDR1 SGHRS and CDR2 YFSETQ. The CDR3 is made up of 13 amino acids.